This entry features one TCR beta chain sequence. V was pared by 3 bases and J by 6 bases, with 10 bases of the junction left unmatched. Germline V CDR1 and CDR2: SNHLY, FYNNEI. The CDR3 sequence is 16 residues long. This sample is part of a study of blood T cell repertoires in COVID-19. Study at large: COVID-19 samples collected from the United States, Italy and Spain covered acute and convalescent phases.

The assay was immunoSEQ multiplex PCR, and TCRdb's table has in-frame clones only and misses some. The profile shows just over 300,000 clones, roughly 90% of them singletons. The TCR originated in a woman under 40 with COVID-19, enrolled during active disease. Material: peripheral blood. The chain couples TRBV2 to TRBJ2-1; 8 bases line up with TRBD2. The CDR3 is CASSEGASGLSNEQFF. The CDR3, as DNA: TGTGCCAGCAGTGAGGGGGCTAGCGGGTTATCCAATGAGCAGTTCTTC.